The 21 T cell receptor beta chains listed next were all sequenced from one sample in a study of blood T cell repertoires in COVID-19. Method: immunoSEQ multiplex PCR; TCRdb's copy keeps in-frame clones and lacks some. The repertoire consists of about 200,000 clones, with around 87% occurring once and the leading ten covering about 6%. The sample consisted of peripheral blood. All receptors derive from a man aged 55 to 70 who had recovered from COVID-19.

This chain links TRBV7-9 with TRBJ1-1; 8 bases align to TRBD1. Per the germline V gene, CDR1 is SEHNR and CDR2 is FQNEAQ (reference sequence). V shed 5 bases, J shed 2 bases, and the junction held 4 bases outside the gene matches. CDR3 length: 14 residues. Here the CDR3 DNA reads TGTGCCAGCAGCCCGGGACAGGCAAACACTGAAGCTTTCTTT. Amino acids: CASSPGQANTEAFF.

The CDR3 spells CASSQLVGQGTGELFF. The CDR3 nucleotides read TGCGCCAGCAGCCAGCTCGTGGGGCAGGGCACCGGGGAGCTGTTTTTT. The rearrangement links TRBV5-1 to TRBJ2-2, with D maybe TRBD1 (5 bases). This CDR3 has 16 amino acids. V dropped 4 bases and J dropped 4 bases, with 17 bases sitting between them. Germline CDR1 is SGHRS and CDR2 is YFSETQ.

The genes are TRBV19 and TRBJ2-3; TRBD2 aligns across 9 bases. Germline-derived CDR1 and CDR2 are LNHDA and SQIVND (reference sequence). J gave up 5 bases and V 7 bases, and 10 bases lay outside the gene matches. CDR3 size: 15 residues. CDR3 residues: CASKSGGQLIDTQYF. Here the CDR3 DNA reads TGTGCCAGTAAGAGCGGGGGGCAATTGATAGATACGCAGTATTTT. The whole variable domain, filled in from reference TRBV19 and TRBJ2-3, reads DGGITQSPKYLFRKEGQNVTLSCEQNLNHDAMYWYRQDPGQGLRLIYYSQIVNDFQKGDIAEGYSVSREKKESFPLTVTSAQKNPTAFYLCASKSGGQLIDTQYFGPGTRLTVL.

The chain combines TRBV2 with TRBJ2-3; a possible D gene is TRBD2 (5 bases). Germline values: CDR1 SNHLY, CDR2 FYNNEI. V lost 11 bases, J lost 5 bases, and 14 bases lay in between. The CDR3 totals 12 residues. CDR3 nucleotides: TGTGCCGGGTCGGGCAGCGGAGATACGCAGTATTTT. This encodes CAGSGSGDTQYF.

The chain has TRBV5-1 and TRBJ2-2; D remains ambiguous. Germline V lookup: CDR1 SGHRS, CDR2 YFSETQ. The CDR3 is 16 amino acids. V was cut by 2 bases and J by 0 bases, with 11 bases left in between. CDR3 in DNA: TGCGCCAGCAGCTTCGGTGCGCGAGCGAACACCGGGGAGCTGTTTTTT. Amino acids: CASSFGARANTGELFF.

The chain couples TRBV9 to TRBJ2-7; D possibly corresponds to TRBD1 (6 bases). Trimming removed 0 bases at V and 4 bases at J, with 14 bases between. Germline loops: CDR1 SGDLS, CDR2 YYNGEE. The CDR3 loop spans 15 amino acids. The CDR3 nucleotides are TGTGCCAGCAGCGTAGCCCCAGGGGACCAGTACGAGCAGTACTTC. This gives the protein CASSVAPGDQYEQYF. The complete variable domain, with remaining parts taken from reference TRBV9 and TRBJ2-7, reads DSGVTQTPKHLITATGQRVTLRCSPRSGDLSVYWYQQSLDQGLQFLIQYYNGEERAKGNILERFSAQQFPDLHSELNLSSLELGDSALYFCASSVAPGDQYEQYFGPGTRLTVT.

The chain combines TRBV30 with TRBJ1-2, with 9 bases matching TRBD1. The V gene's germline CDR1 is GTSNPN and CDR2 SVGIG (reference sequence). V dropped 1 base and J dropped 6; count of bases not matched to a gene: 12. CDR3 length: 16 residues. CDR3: CAWSGLQGANVDGYTF. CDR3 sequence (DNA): TGTGCCTGGAGTGGATTACAGGGGGCAAATGTAGATGGCTACACCTTC.

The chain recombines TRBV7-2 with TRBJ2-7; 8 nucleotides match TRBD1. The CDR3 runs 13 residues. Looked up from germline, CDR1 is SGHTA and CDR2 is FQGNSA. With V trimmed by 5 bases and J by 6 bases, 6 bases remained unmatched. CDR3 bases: TGTGCCAGCAGCCCAGGACAGGGAAGCGAGCAGTACTTC. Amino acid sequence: CASSPGQGSEQYF.

CDR3 DNA sequence: TGTGCCAGCAGTTTTTCGGGAGCTGAAGCTTTCTTT. It codes for CASSFSGAEAFF. The chain carries TRBV12-3 or TRBV12-4 and TRBJ1-1; D is undetermined. Trimming removed 3 bases from V and 6 bases from J, with 8 bases in between. The CDR3 covers 12 residues.

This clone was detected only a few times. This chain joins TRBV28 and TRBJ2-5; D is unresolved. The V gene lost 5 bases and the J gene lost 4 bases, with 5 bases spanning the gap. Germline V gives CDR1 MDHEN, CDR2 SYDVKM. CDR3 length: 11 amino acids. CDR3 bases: TGTGCCAGCAGTACCGGAGAGACCCAGTACTTC. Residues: CASSTGETQYF.

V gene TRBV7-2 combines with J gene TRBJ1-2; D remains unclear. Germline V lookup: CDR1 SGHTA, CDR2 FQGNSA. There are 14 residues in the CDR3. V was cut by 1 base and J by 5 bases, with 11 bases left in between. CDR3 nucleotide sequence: TGTGCCAGCAGCTTAGGGCCAAGATTTTATGGCTACACCTTC. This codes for CASSLGPRFYGYTF.

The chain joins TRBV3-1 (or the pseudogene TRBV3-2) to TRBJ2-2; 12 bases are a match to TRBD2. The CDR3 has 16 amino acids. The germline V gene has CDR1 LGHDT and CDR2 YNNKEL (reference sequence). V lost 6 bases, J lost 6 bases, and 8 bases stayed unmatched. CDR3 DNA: TGTGCCAGCAGACTCACTAGCGGGGGGCAGTCCGGGGAGCTGTTTTTT. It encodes CASRLTSGGQSGELFF.

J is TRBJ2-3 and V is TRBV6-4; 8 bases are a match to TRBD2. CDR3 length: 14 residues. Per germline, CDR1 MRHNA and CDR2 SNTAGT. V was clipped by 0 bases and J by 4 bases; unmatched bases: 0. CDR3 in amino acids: CASSDSAGADTQYF. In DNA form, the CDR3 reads TGTGCCAGCAGTGACTCAGCGGGGGCAGATACGCAGTATTTT.

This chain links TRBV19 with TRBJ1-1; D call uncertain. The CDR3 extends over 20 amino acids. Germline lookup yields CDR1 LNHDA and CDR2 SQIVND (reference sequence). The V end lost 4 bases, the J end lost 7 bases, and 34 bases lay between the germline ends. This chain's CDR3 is CASSTPWSGNLLGRSNEAFF. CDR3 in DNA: TGTGCCAGTAGTACCCCGTGGTCGGGAAATCTCTTAGGGCGATCAAATGAAGCTTTCTTT.

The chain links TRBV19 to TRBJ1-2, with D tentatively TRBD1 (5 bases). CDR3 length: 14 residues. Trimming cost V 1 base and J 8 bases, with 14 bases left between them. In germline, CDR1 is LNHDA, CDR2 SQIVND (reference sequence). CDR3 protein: CASSIAGGMGGYTF. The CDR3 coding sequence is TGTGCCAGTAGTATAGCCGGGGGTATGGGCGGCTACACCTTC.

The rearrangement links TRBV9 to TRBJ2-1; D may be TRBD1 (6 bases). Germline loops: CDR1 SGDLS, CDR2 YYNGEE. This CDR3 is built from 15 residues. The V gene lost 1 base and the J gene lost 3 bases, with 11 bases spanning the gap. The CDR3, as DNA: TGTGCCAGCAGCGTACTTGGGGGCGGCTACAATGAGCAGTTCTTC. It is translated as CASSVLGGGYNEQFF. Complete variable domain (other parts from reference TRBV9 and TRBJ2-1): DSGVTQTPKHLITATGQRVTLRCSPRSGDLSVYWYQQSLDQGLQFLIQYYNGEERAKGNILERFSAQQFPDLHSELNLSSLELGDSALYFCASSVLGGGYNEQFFGPGTRLTVL.

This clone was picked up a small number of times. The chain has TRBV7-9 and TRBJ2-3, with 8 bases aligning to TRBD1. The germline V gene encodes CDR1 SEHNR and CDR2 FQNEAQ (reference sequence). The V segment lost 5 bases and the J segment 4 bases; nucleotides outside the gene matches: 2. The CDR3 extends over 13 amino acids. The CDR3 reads CASSPRGPDTQYF. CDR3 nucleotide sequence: TGTGCCAGCAGCCCCAGGGGGCCAGATACGCAGTATTTT.

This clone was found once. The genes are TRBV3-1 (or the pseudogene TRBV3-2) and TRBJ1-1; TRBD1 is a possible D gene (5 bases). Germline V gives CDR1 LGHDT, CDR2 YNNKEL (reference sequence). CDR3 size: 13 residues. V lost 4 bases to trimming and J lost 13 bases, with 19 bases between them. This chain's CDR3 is CASSREGRGKSFF. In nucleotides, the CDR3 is TGTGCCAGCAGCCGCGAAGGTCGGGGGAAGAGTTTCTTT.

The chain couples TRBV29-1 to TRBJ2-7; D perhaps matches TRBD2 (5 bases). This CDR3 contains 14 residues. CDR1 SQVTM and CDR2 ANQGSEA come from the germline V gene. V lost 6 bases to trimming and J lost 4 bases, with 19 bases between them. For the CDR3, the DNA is TGCAGCGTCGAAAGCCGGGGTGGGTCGTACGAGCAGTACTTC. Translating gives CSVESRGGSYEQYF.

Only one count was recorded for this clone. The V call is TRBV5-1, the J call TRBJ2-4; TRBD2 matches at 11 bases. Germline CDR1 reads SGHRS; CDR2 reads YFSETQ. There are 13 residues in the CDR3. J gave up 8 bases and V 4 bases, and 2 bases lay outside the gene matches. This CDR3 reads CASSPGLADIQYF. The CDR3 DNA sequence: TGCGCCAGCAGCCCGGGACTAGCGGACATTCAGTACTTC.

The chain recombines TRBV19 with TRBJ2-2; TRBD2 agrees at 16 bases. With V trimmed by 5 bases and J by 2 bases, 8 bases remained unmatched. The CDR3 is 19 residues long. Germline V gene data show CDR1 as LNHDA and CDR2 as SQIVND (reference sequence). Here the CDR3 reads CASSFSGLAGGLNTGELFF. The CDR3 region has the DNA TGTGCCAGTAGTTTCTCGGGACTAGCGGGAGGGCTTAACACCGGGGAGCTGTTTTTT.